The 25 T cell receptor beta chains in this list originate from one sample, sequenced in a study of blood T cell repertoires in COVID-19 (TCRdb year 2020). Library generation was performed with the immunoSEQ multiplex PCR assay. Imported from immuneACCESS, the table was reduced by TCRdb to in-frame sequences with V and J called. These copies leave out some clones; in studies compared against another copy, an unresolved V gene accounts for under half, and the cause of the remainder is not known. This sample lists about 120,000 clones; roughly four fifths were detected once. The ten largest clones add up to roughly a tenth of the sample. The sample was peripheral blood. The receptors derive from a human donor in a cohort sampled during active COVID-19.

CDR3 in amino acids: CASSQRYSNQPQHF. The CDR3 region has the DNA TGTGCCAGCAGCCAGCGGTATAGCAATCAGCCCCAGCATTTT. V and J are TRBV7-2 and TRBJ1-5; D gene ambiguous. This CDR3 comprises 14 residues. V lost 5 bases and J 0 bases, leaving 8 bases between the germline ends. Germline-derived CDR1 and CDR2 are SGHTA and FQGNSA.

This clone was observed a single time. This chain links TRBV4-1 with TRBJ2-3; a possible D gene is TRBD2 (6 bases). CDR1 MGHRA and CDR2 YSYEKL come from the germline V gene. CDR3 length equals 20 residues. Trimming cost V 4 bases and J 0 bases, with 26 bases left between them. The CDR3: CASSRTNWGTGDASTDTQYF. Written as DNA, the CDR3 is TGCGCCAGCAGCCGAACAAATTGGGGGACGGGGGACGCTAGCACAGATACGCAGTATTTT.

The rearrangement joins TRBV5-6 to TRBJ1-1; 9 positions agree with TRBD1. The V gene's germline CDR1 is SGHDT and CDR2 YYEEEE. J lost 5 bases, V lost 0 bases, and 5 bases had no gene match. The CDR3 covers 15 residues. The CDR3 region has the DNA TGTGCCAGCAGCTTGGAGGGACAGGGTAGGACTGAAGCTTTCTTT. The encoded protein is CASSLEGQGRTEAFF.

The chain carries TRBV19 and TRBJ1-5; TRBD1 aligns across 10 bases. CDR3 length: 16 residues. J lost 2 bases, V lost 6 bases, and 7 bases had no gene match. Germline V gene data show CDR1 as LNHDA and CDR2 as SQIVND (reference sequence). In nucleotides, the CDR3 is TGTGCCAGTAGATTCGGACAGGGGGAGGGCAATCAGCCCCAGCATTTT. Translated, it gives CASRFGQGEGNQPQHF.

This chain links TRBV7-6 with TRBJ2-7; 8 bases are a match to TRBD1. This CDR3 is built from 14 residues. V gave up 0 bases and J gave up 6 bases; unmatched junction bases: 4. Germline V CDR1 and CDR2: SGHVS, FNYEAQ. This chain's CDR3 is CASSLAGQVAEQYF. CDR3 DNA: TGTGCCAGCAGCTTAGCGGGACAGGTTGCCGAGCAGTACTTC. The whole variable domain, filled in from reference TRBV7-6 and TRBJ2-7, reads GAGVSQSPRYKVTKRGQDVALRCDPISGHVSLYWYRQALGQGPEFLTYFNYEAQQDKSGLPNDRFSAERPEGSISTLTIQRTEQRDSAMYRCASSLAGQVAEQYFGPGTRLTVT.

The chain couples TRBV6-6 to TRBJ2-7, with no clear D. V was trimmed by 4 bases and J by 3 bases, leaving 4 bases between them. This CDR3 has 11 residues. Germline-derived CDR1 and CDR2 are MNHNY and SVGAGI (reference sequence). The CDR3 reads CASSSNYEQYF. For the CDR3, the DNA is TGTGCCAGCAGTTCAAACTACGAGCAGTACTTC.

The chain links TRBV2 to TRBJ1-2, with 7 nucleotides matching TRBD1. The CDR3 totals 16 residues. Germline CDR1 is SNHLY and CDR2 is FYNNEI. V was pared by 1 base and J by 1 base, with 6 bases of the junction left unmatched. The CDR3 DNA is TGTGCCAGCAGTGAAGAAGCAGGGGGGATTAACTATGGCTACACCTTC. Encoded protein: CASSEEAGGINYGYTF.

The chain combines TRBV4-1 with TRBJ1-5, with a possible D match to TRBD1 (6 bases). The V gene lost 3 bases and the J gene lost 3 bases, with 12 bases spanning the gap. The CDR3 runs to 15 residues. CDR1 is MGHRA, CDR2 YSYEKL, per germline. The CDR3 loop is CASSHPGQYNQPQHF. The DNA of the CDR3 is TGCGCCAGCAGCCATCCCGGACAGTACAATCAGCCCCAGCATTTT.

The rearrangement uses TRBV20-1 and TRBJ2-1, with 14 bases fitting TRBD2. This CDR3 contains 15 residues. The ends lost 3 bases at V and 8 bases at J; junction bases unmatched: 6. Germline-derived CDR1 and CDR2 are DFQATT and SNEGSKA (reference sequence). CDR3 sequence: CSASGTSGGGDEQFF. In DNA, the CDR3 is TGCAGTGCTAGTGGGACTAGCGGGGGTGGGGATGAGCAGTTCTTC.

The chain uses TRBV14 and TRBJ2-5, with D possibly matching TRBD2 (6 bases). V gave up 4 bases and J gave up 5 bases, with 14 bases separating them. CDR3 size: 14 residues. In germline, CDR1 is SGHDN, CDR2 FVKESK. The CDR3 DNA reads TGTGCCAGCAGCCTTGAACGGGGGTTCGAGACCCAGTACTTC. Translated: CASSLERGFETQYF.

The chain has TRBV3-1 (or the pseudogene TRBV3-2) and TRBJ1-6; 7 nucleotides line up with TRBD1. Germline V gene sequence: CDR1 LGHDT, CDR2 YNNKEL (reference sequence). Unmatched junction bases numbered 3, after V lost 4 bases and J lost 6 bases. The CDR3 spans 14 residues. The CDR3 sequence is CASSLRQGNSPLHF. The CDR3 region has the DNA TGTGCCAGCAGCCTCAGACAGGGTAATTCACCCCTCCACTTT.

V gene TRBV7-2 combines with J gene TRBJ2-7; 11 bases line up with TRBD2. CDR1 SGHTA and CDR2 FQGNSA come from the germline V gene. This CDR3 is 16 amino acids long. V shed 3 bases, J shed 7 bases, and the junction held 11 bases outside the gene matches. CDR3 in amino acids: CASSFSLAGEAIEQYF. The CDR3 coding sequence is TGTGCCAGCAGCTTCTCACTAGCGGGAGAGGCGATAGAGCAGTACTTC.

In its sample, this clone was seen once. The chain employs TRBV18 and TRBJ2-3; TRBD2 agrees at 10 bases. The CDR3 covers 15 residues. Germline values: CDR1 KGHSH, CDR2 LQKENI. With V trimmed by 4 bases and J by 3 bases, 4 bases remained unmatched. This chain's CDR3 is CASSRNSGGTDTQYF. The CDR3 nucleotides are TGTGCCAGCTCACGAAATAGCGGGGGGACAGATACGCAGTATTTT.

This chain uses TRBV27 with TRBJ1-2, with a possible D match to TRBD1 (6 bases). The CDR3 loop spans 14 amino acids. Germline V gene data show CDR1 as MNHEY and CDR2 as SMNVEV (reference sequence). Trimming removed 5 bases from V and 8 bases from J, with 18 bases in between. The CDR3 sequence is CASSPGGAATGYTF. The CDR3 DNA reads as TGTGCCAGCAGTCCTGGGGGGGCGGCCACAGGCTACACCTTC.

As DNA, the CDR3 is TGTGCCAGCAGCCCCGACAGAAATAATTCACCCCTCCACTTT. Encoded protein: CASSPDRNNSPLHF. The chain joins TRBV9 to TRBJ1-6; D possibly corresponds to TRBD1 (5 bases). The V end was cut by 4 bases, the J end by 5 bases, with 10 bases between. Germline CDR1 reads SGDLS; CDR2 reads YYNGEE. The CDR3 contains 14 residues.

The J gene is TRBJ2-7, the V gene TRBV7-9; 8 bases are shared with TRBD2. The germline CDR1 and CDR2 sequences are SEHNR and FQNEAQ (reference sequence). Trimming removed 11 bases from V and 5 bases from J; junction bases left unmatched: 11. This CDR3 has 13 amino acids. As DNA, the CDR3 is TGTGCCGCTTCCCGGTCGGGGGGGGACGAGCAGTACTTC. Protein sequence: CAASRSGGDEQYF.

This rearrangement joins TRBV7-9 to TRBJ2-5; TRBD1 is a possible D gene (5 bases). Germline CDR1 reads SEHNR; CDR2 reads FQNEAQ (reference sequence). The V end lost 5 bases, the J end lost 8 bases, and 18 bases lay between the germline ends. The CDR3 totals 14 residues. CDR3 coding DNA: TGTGCCAGCAGCGAATTGACAGCTGGAGAAACCCAGTACTTC. Its protein product is CASSELTAGETQYF.

The chain recombines TRBV11-2 with TRBJ1-4, with D perhaps matching TRBD1 (5 bases). V lost 5 bases, J lost 1 base, and 14 bases lay in between. This CDR3 has 16 residues. Germline lookup yields CDR1 SGHAT and CDR2 FQNNGV. The CDR3 sequence is CASSRAGVQTNEKLFF. CDR3 bases: TGTGCCAGCAGCCGGGCGGGGGTTCAAACTAATGAAAAACTGTTTTTT.

The genes are TRBV7-6 and TRBJ1-5; 8 positions match TRBD1. V gave up 5 bases and J gave up 5 bases; unmatched junction bases: 8. CDR3 length equals 15 residues. The germline V gene encodes CDR1 SGHVS and CDR2 FNYEAQ. The CDR3 loop is CASSTVPGQDQPQHF. As DNA, the CDR3 is TGTGCCAGCAGCACCGTCCCGGGACAGGATCAGCCCCAGCATTTT.

The V and J genes are TRBV9 and TRBJ2-7, with a possible D match to TRBD1 (6 bases). There are 15 residues in the CDR3. Germline V gene data show CDR1 as SGDLS and CDR2 as YYNGEE. The ends were cut back, 0 bases at V and 0 bases at J, with 10 bases in the middle. The CDR3 DNA reads as TGTGCCAGCAGCGTAGGTCAGGGGCCCTCCTACGAGCAGTACTTC. This sequence encodes CASSVGQGPSYEQYF.

This chain connects TRBV7-6 to TRBJ1-6; maybe TRBD1 (6 bases). The CDR3 is 15 amino acids. The germline V gene has CDR1 SGHVS and CDR2 FNYEAQ. V lost 5 bases, J lost 5 bases, and 13 bases lay in between. The CDR3 DNA reads TGTGCCAGCAGCAAGGACAGACCGAATAATTCACCCCTCCACTTT. Translated: CASSKDRPNNSPLHF. The whole variable domain, filled in from reference TRBV7-6 and TRBJ1-6, reads GAGVSQSPRYKVTKRGQDVALRCDPISGHVSLYWYRQALGQGPEFLTYFNYEAQQDKSGLPNDRFSAERPEGSISTLTIQRTEQRDSAMYRCASSKDRPNNSPLHFGNGTRLTVT.

V is TRBV30 and J is TRBJ1-2; D is unclear. V lost 2 bases and J 5 bases, leaving 12 bases between the germline ends. The CDR3 is 13 amino acids. Germline V gene lookup returns CDR1 GTSNPN and CDR2 SVGIG (reference sequence). DNA of the CDR3: TGTGCCTGGAGTATGCTTCTCGGGTATGGCTACACCTTC. Translating gives CAWSMLLGYGYTF. Full variable domain (rest looked up from reference TRBV30 and TRBJ1-2): SQTIHQWPATLVQPVGSPLSLECTVEGTSNPNLYWYRQAAGRGLQLLFYSVGIGQISSEVPQNLSASRPQDRQFILSSKKLLLSDSGFYLCAWSMLLGYGYTFGSGTRLTVV.

CDR3 DNA sequence: TGTGCCACCAGCAAAGGGGGCACGGGGGAAAAACTGTTTTTT. Translation: CATSKGGTGEKLFF. The rearrangement links TRBV15 to TRBJ1-4; 7 bases map to TRBD1. This CDR3 has 14 residues. After removal of 4 bases from V and 8 bases from J, the junction contained 7 bases not matched to a gene. CDR1 and CDR2 (germline): LNHNV, YYDKDF (reference sequence).

Turning to this clone: The germline gene is not matched at one end of the junction; a read error may be the cause. The genes are TRBV7-2 and TRBJ1-5, with D tentatively TRBD1 (6 bases). The germline CDR1 and CDR2 sequences are SGHTA and FQGNSA. The CDR3 totals 15 residues. The CDR3 sequence: CASSLTWGGNQLQHF. CDR3 nucleotides: TGTGCCAGCAGCCTGACTTGGGGGGGCAATCAGCTCCAGCATTTT.

This clone was counted a few times. The chain links TRBV30 to TRBJ2-3; TRBD2 might be the D (5 bases). The CDR3 covers 14 residues. Germline V gene lookup returns CDR1 GTSNPN and CDR2 SVGIG (reference sequence). V lost 4 bases to trimming and J lost 2 bases, with 13 bases between them. The CDR3 loop reads CAWKPPGFTDTQYF. CDR3 DNA: TGTGCCTGGAAGCCCCCGGGGTTCACAGATACGCAGTATTTT.